This TCR beta chain was recorded in a study of CXCR3-negative and CXCR3-positive naive CD8 T cells. Study observations and caveats: Memory cells differed in TRBV-TRBJ usage, but naive CXCR3-negative and CXCR3-positive cells had similar usage. Naive subsets did not differ in surface CD5, and the authors estimated TCR strength using properties of the TRB CDR3. When CXCR3-positive naive cells were set against CXCR3-negative naive cells, the former had more hydrophobic TRB CDR3s. In cryopreserved cells, CXCR3 expression partially decreased, and fresh PBMCs were used in most assays.

A word on this clonotype: Its antigen remains unidentified.

UMI labels and 5' RACE were used to prepare the TRB cDNA libraries. TCRdb re-called the 5' RACE reads, yielding one record per CDR3 amino acid sequence without DNA. The table lists roughly 60,000 distinct CDR3 sequences, with about 0.78% in the top ten. The CDR3 runs to 15 residues. The CD45RO-CCR7+CD27+CD95- phenotype denoted naive CD8+ T cells. The sequence was collected from a human donor in good health. Some clones in this sample may be carry-over from other donors' samples. This sequence joins TRBV12-3 or TRBV12-4 and TRBJ2-7; TCRdb designates TRBD1, a call that cannot be tested without DNA. Sequencing input: naive CXCR3+ CD8+ T cells from blood. Specified subset: CD45RO-CCR7+CD27+CD95- naive CD8+ T cells expressing CXCR3 (TNR3+). The CDR3 here is CASSLESGTDYEQYF.